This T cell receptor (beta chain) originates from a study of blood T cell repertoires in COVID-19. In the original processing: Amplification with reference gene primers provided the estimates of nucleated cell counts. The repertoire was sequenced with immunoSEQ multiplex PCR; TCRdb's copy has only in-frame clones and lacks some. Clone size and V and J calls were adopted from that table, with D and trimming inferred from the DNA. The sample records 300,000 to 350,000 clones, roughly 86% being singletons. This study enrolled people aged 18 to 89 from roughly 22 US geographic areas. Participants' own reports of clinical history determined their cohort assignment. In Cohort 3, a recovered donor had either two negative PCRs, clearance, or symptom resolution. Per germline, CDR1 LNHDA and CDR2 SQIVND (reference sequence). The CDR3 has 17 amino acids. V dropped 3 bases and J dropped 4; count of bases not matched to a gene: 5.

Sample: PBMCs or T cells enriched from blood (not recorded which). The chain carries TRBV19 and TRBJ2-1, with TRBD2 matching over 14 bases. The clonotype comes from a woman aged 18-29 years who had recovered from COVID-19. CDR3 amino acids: CASSMTSGGGLYNEQFF. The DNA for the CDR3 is TGTGCCAGTAGTATGACTAGCGGGGGGGGGTTGTACAATGAGCAGTTCTTC. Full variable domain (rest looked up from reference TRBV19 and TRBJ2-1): DGGITQSPKYLFRKEGQNVTLSCEQNLNHDAMYWYRQDPGQGLRLIYYSQIVNDFQKGDIAEGYSVSREKKESFPLTVTSAQKNPTAFYLCASSMTSGGGLYNEQFFGPGTRLTVL.